This entry concerns a single TCR beta chain. These data belong to a study of shared clonotypes between healthy human individuals. Germline V gene data show CDR1 as MNHNS and CDR2 as SASEGT. The CDR3 runs 15 residues. Trimming took off 1 base at V and 2 bases at J, with 9 bases between the two ends. At a deep level, the assay was run. The table came from immunoSEQ multiplex PCR; TCRdb's copy has only in-frame clones and leaves some out. The profile shows about 120,000 clones, more than 65% of them singletons. The receptor was derived from a woman younger than 45 in good health. Material for sequencing was memory CD8+ T cells sorted from blood. Subset specified: CD45RO+ cells pooled with CCR7-negative TemRA cells. V is TRBV6-1 and J is TRBJ1-5; D might be TRBD1 (5 bases). This CDR3 is CASSEGQGRNQPQHF. CDR3 in DNA: TGTGCCAGCAGTGAAGGCCAGGGCCGCAATCAGCCCCAGCATTTT.